This section outlines one T cell receptor beta chain sequence together with its context. The CDR3 consists of 16 residues. Germline V gene sequence: CDR1 SNHLY, CDR2 FYNNEI. V lost 6 bases and J lost 7; bases outside the gene matches: 11. Methods used by the authors: Nucleated cell number was recorded as an estimate derived from reference gene primer amplification. Profiling relied on immunoSEQ multiplex PCR, and the TCRdb table lists in-frame clones only, not all of them. V, J and clone size are those of that table, while D and trimming were read from the DNA. The table lists tens of thousands of clones, 80% to 90% of them singletons. These data originate in a study of blood T cell repertoires in COVID-19. Study summary: Donors in the United States, Italy and Spain gave samples during acute or convalescent COVID-19. In each case, the material was cDNA or gDNA derived from T cells, B-cell-depleted T cells, or PBMCs.

In Seattle, patients joined the study during active infection and were tracked longitudinally. The sequence derives from a middle-aged man with COVID-19, enrolled during active disease. The sequenced sample consisted of peripheral blood. The rearrangement joins TRBV2 to TRBJ2-1, with 11 bases identical to TRBD2. In DNA form, the CDR3 reads TGTGCCAGCAGCCACAAAACTAGCGGGGGCCGAAATGAGCAGTTCTTC. Amino acids: CASSHKTSGGRNEQFF.